Below, 19 T cell receptor beta chains from the same sample are listed, as sequenced in a study of shared clonotypes between healthy human individuals. Data came from immunoSEQ multiplex PCR; TCRdb stores just in-frame clones and leaves some out. The table lists millions of clones, over 85% of them singletons. The sequenced sample was naive CD4+ T cells from PBMCs. Subset reported: CD45RA+ positively selected. These receptors were collected from a man younger than 30 in good health. Some clones in this sample may be carry-over from other donors' samples.

The chain couples TRBV6-1 to TRBJ1-5, with unresolved D. The CDR3 is 16 amino acids. The ends were cut back, 3 bases at V and 7 bases at J, with 19 bases in the middle. The germline V gene has CDR1 MNHNS and CDR2 SASEGT. In nucleotides, the CDR3 is TGTGCCAGCAGTGACTATTACAGTGGAAGAATACAGCCCCAGCATTTT. As protein: CASSDYYSGRIQPQHF.

The chain is built from TRBV7-2 and TRBJ2-1; 11 bases fit TRBD2. V lost 5 bases to trimming and J lost 6 bases; unmatched junction nucleotides: 15. The CDR3 runs 18 residues. Germline lookup yields CDR1 SGHTA and CDR2 FQGNSA. This CDR3 is CASSPHAASGRKGNEQFF. CDR3 DNA: TGTGCCAGCAGCCCGCATGCGGCTAGCGGGAGGAAGGGCAATGAGCAGTTCTTC. Together with reference TRBV7-2 and TRBJ2-1, the CDR3 gives the full variable domain: GAGVSQSPSNKVTEKGKDVELRCDPISGHTALYWYRQSLGQGLEFLIYFQGNSAPDKSGLPSDRFSAERTGGSVSTLTIQRTQQEDSAVYLCASSPHAASGRKGNEQFFGPGTRLTVL.

The chain has TRBV28 and TRBJ1-3; D remains ambiguous. Germline loops: CDR1 MDHEN, CDR2 SYDVKM. This CDR3 spans 17 amino acids. V lost 3 bases and J 0 bases, leaving 15 bases between the germline ends. Here the CDR3 DNA reads TGTGCCAGCAGTTTCCAACTACAGACTTACTCTGGAAACACCATATATTTT. Amino acids: CASSFQLQTYSGNTIYF. The whole variable domain, remainder taken from reference TRBV28 and TRBJ1-3, is DVKVTQSSRYLVKRTGEKVFLECVQDMDHENMFWYRQDPGLGLRLIYFSYDVKMKEKGDIPEGYSVSREKKERFSLILESASTNQTSMYLCASSFQLQTYSGNTIYFGEGSWLTVV.

This chain connects TRBV10-3 to TRBJ2-1, with 7 nucleotides matching TRBD1. Germline V CDR1 and CDR2: ENHRY, SYGVKD. The CDR3 totals 15 residues. Trimming removed 3 bases from V and 3 bases from J; junction bases left unmatched: 5. CDR3 sequence (DNA): TGTGCCATCAGTGATACAGGGGATGGCTACAATGAGCAGTTCTTC. Protein sequence: CAISDTGDGYNEQFF.

The CDR3, as DNA: TGTGCCAGCAGCTTAGACGACGGACAGGACCCCTACGAGCAGTACTTC. Encoded protein: CASSLDDGQDPYEQYF. V gene TRBV11-2 combines with J gene TRBJ2-7; 7 bases agree with TRBD1. The V gene end was trimmed by 0 bases and the J gene end by 2 bases; junction bases not matched to a gene: 7. Per the germline V gene, CDR1 is SGHAT and CDR2 is FQNNGV. This CDR3 has 16 residues.

In its sample, this clone was seen a few times. This chain connects TRBV7-9 to TRBJ1-5; D gene unclear. The length of the CDR3 is 14 residues. V was cut by 5 bases and J by 2 bases, with 10 bases left in between. Looked up from germline, CDR1 is SEHNR and CDR2 is FQNEAQ (reference sequence). For the CDR3, the DNA is TGTGCCAGCAGCCCCACGGTTGGCAATCAGCCCCAGCATTTT. Its translation: CASSPTVGNQPQHF.

The chain carries TRBV19 and TRBJ2-7; 9 positions agree with TRBD1. In germline, CDR1 is LNHDA, CDR2 SQIVND (reference sequence). The CDR3 loop spans 15 amino acids. The ends lost 5 bases at V and 5 bases at J; junction bases unmatched: 10. CDR3 sequence: CASSRAGQGVDEQYF. The CDR3 bases are TGTGCCAGTAGTCGCGCGGGACAGGGAGTCGACGAGCAGTACTTC.

The chain links TRBV19 to TRBJ1-2; the D gene is possibly TRBD1 (5 bases). The length of the CDR3 is 16 residues. Germline V gene sequence: CDR1 LNHDA, CDR2 SQIVND (reference sequence). The V and J ends lost 0 bases and 3 bases respectively, with 14 bases between them. DNA for the CDR3: TGTGCCAGTAGTATAGATCGGTGGGGCACGGACTATGGCTACACCTTC. This codes for CASSIDRWGTDYGYTF.

On this clone: This CDR3 is also generated by other DNA sequences in the sample. The rearrangement joins TRBV5-1 to TRBJ1-4, with TRBD1 matching 7 bases. In germline, CDR1 is SGHRS, CDR2 YFSETQ. The CDR3 loop spans 14 amino acids. J gave up 4 bases and V 4 bases, and 4 bases lay outside the gene matches. CDR3 sequence reads: CASSPDRLNEKLFF. The CDR3 DNA follows: TGCGCCAGCAGCCCGGACAGGCTTAATGAAAAACTGTTTTTT.

The CDR3 DNA reads TGTGCCAGCAGCCAAGATTATGGACAGGGAAATGGCTACACCTTC. Translating it yields CASSQDYGQGNGYTF. This chain uses TRBV4-2 with TRBJ1-2, with 8 bases identical to TRBD1. The V segment lost 0 bases and the J segment 6 bases; nucleotides outside the gene matches: 6. This CDR3 region has 15 residues. In germline, CDR1 is LGHNA, CDR2 YNFKEQ.

This clone was seen just once. The J gene is TRBJ2-6, the V gene TRBV29-1; D is ambiguous. Germline CDR1 is SQVTM and CDR2 is ANQGSEA. Deletions cut 5 bases from V and 1 base from J, with 9 bases between. The CDR3 length is 14 residues. The CDR3 region is CSVRLQSGANVLTF. For the CDR3, the DNA is TGCAGCGTTAGGCTTCAGTCTGGGGCCAACGTCCTGACTTTC.

Notes on this clone: Other DNA sequences from this sample encode an identical CDR3 as well. The chain recombines TRBV20-1 with TRBJ1-2; unclear D gene. Germline CDR1 DFQATT, CDR2 SNEGSKA (reference sequence). V was clipped by 3 bases and J by 3 bases, with 5 bases between them. The CDR3 has 11 residues. The CDR3 is CSASRDYGYTF. In DNA, the CDR3 is TGCAGTGCTAGTCGAGACTATGGCTACACCTTC.

V is TRBV28 and J is TRBJ2-7; the D gene is possibly TRBD1 (6 bases). The CDR3 has 15 residues. CDR1 and CDR2 (germline): MDHEN, SYDVKM. Trimming shortened V by 5 bases and J by 0 bases, and 14 bases separated the two germline ends. The CDR3 protein is CASSPRGSVSYEQYF. The CDR3 nucleotides read TGTGCCAGCAGTCCCAGGGGTAGCGTCTCCTACGAGCAGTACTTC.

This sequence joins TRBV18 and TRBJ1-5; 9 bases are a match to TRBD1. J was trimmed by 3 bases and V by 4 bases; bases with no gene match: 7. This CDR3 contains 16 residues. From germline, CDR1 is KGHSH and CDR2 LQKENI. CDR3 sequence (DNA): TGTGCCAGCTCACTTTTTTCACAGGGGGCCAATCAGCCCCAGCATTTT. It yields the protein CASSLFSQGANQPQHF.

The V gene is TRBV12-5, the J gene TRBJ1-1; the D is unclear. CDR1 and CDR2 from the germline V gene are LGHNT and FRNRAP. The CDR3 sequence is 15 residues long. Trimming took 5 bases from V and 4 from J, leaving 17 bases between them. The DNA for the CDR3 is TGTGCTAGTGGTACCGTCTCGTGGCCCCGCACTGAAGCTTTCTTT. This sequence encodes CASGTVSWPRTEAFF.

The CDR3 DNA is TGTGCCATCAGTGTGTCAGGGGGCAACAATGAGCAGTTCTTC. This encodes CAISVSGGNNEQFF. The chain carries TRBV10-3 and TRBJ2-1, with 8 bases fitting TRBD1. This CDR3 comprises 14 residues. Germline V gives CDR1 ENHRY, CDR2 SYGVKD. The junction had 4 bases not matched to a gene; V was cut back by 4 bases and J by 5 bases.

The rearrangement joins TRBV19 to TRBJ2-2; D might be TRBD1 or TRBD2, each matching 5 bases. The germline V gene encodes CDR1 LNHDA and CDR2 SQIVND (reference sequence). V was shortened by 8 bases and J by 4 bases, with 14 bases between the two germline ends. The CDR3 contains 14 residues. The CDR3 protein is CASRSMRGTGELFF. Written as DNA, the CDR3 is TGTGCCAGTCGTTCAATGAGGGGCACCGGGGAGCTGTTTTTT.

V and J are TRBV19 and TRBJ2-3; 9 bases fit TRBD1. The CDR3 is 15 residues long. With 5 bases clipped from V and 3 bases from J, the junction kept 6 bases outside the gene matches. The germline V gene encodes CDR1 LNHDA and CDR2 SQIVND (reference sequence). The CDR3 sequence: CASSLWDRVTDTQYF. The CDR3 DNA reads as TGTGCCAGTAGTCTTTGGGACAGGGTTACAGATACGCAGTATTTT.

A single count supports this clone. The J gene is TRBJ2-7, the V gene TRBV6-5, with 7 bases aligning to TRBD1. This CDR3 has 15 amino acids. V lost 3 bases and J lost 4; bases outside the gene matches: 9. The germline gives CDR1 MNHEY, CDR2 SVGAGI. CDR3 in DNA: TGTGCCAGCAGTTATTCTGAGACAGGGCCTTACGAGCAGTACTTC. Translated, it gives CASSYSETGPYEQYF.